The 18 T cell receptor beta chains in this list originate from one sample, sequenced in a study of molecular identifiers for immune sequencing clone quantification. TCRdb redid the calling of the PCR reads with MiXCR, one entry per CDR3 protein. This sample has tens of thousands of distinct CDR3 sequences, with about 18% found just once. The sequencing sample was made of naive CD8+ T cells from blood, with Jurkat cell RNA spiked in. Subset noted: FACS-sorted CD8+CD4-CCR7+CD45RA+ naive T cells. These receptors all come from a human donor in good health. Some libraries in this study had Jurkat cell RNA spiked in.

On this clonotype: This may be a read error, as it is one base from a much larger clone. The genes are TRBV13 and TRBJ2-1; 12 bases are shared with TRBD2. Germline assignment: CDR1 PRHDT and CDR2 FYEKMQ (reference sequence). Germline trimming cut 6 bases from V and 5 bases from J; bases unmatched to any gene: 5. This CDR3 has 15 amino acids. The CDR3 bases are TGTGCCAGCAGATTTACTAGCGGGAGGAACAATGAGCAGTTCTTC. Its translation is CASRFTSGRNNEQFF.

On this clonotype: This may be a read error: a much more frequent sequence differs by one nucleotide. The CDR3 reads CASSQEGQQLF. CDR3 coding DNA: TGTGCCAGCAGCCAAGAGGGCCAGCAGCTCTTC. V is TRBV7-9 and J is TRBJ2-1; D possibly corresponds to TRBD2 (5 bases). Germline CDR1 SEHNR, CDR2 FQNEAQ (reference sequence). CDR3 length: 11 residues.

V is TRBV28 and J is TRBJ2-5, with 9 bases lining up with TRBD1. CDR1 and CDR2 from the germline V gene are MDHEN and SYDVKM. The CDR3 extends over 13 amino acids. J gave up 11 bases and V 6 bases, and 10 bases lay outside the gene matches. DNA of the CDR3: TGTGCCAGCAGGGACAGGGGTGGAGGGACTCAGTACTTC. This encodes CASRDRGGGTQYF.

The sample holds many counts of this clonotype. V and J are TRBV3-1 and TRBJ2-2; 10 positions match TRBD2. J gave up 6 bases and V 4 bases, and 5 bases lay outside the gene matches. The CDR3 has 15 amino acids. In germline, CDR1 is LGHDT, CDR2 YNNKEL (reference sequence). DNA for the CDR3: TGTGCCAGCAGCCCGGGACTAGCGTCCCCCGGGGAGCTGTTTTTT. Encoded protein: CASSPGLASPGELFF.

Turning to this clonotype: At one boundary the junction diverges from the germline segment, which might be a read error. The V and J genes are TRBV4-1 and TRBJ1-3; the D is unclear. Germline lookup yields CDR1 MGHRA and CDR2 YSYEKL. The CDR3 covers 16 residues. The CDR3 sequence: CACSQDPRPSGNTIYF. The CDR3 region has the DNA TGCGCCTGCAGCCAAGATCCACGTCCCTCTGGAAACACCATATATTTT.

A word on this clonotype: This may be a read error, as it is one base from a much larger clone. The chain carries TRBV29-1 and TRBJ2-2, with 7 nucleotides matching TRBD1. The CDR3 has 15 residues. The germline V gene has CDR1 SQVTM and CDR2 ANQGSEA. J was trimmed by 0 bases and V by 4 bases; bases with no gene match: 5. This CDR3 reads CSVVPTGTNTGELFF. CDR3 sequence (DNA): TGCAGCGTTGTGCCGACAGGGACGAACACCGGGGAGCTGTTTTTT.

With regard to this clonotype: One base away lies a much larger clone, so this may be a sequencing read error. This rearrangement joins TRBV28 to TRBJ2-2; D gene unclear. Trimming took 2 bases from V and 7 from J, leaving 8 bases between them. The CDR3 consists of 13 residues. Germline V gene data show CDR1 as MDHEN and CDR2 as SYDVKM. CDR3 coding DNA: TGTGCCAGCAGTTTAGATTTCAGCGGGGAGCTGTTTTTT. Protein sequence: CASSLDFSGELFF.

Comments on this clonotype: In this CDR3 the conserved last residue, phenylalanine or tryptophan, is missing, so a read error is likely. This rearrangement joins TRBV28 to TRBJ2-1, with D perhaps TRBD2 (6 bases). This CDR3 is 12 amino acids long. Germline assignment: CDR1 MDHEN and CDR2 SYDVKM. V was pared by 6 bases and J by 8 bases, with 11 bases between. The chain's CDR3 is CASRIAAHEQFS. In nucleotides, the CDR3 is TGTGCCAGCAGAATAGCGGCACATGAGCAGTTCTCC.

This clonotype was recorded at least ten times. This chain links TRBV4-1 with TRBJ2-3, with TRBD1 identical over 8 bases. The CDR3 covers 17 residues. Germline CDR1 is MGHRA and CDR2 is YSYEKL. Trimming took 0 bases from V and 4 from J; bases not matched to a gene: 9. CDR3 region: CASSQDGQGRGADTQYF. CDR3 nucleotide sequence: TGCGCCAGCAGCCAAGACGGACAGGGACGGGGAGCAGATACGCAGTATTTT.

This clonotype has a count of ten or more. This CDR3 reads CASSLRSPGQRYGYTF. In DNA, the CDR3 is TGTGCCAGCAGTTTACGTTCGCCGGGACAGAGATATGGCTACACCTTC. The V and J genes are TRBV12-3 or TRBV12-4 and TRBJ1-2; 7 bases are shared with TRBD1. This CDR3 region has 16 residues. V shed 2 bases, J shed 5 bases, and the junction held 11 bases outside the gene matches.

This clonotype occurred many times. The CDR3 spells CASSSTGASSYEQYF. The CDR3 bases are TGTGCCAGCAGCTCGACAGGGGCCAGCTCCTACGAGCAGTACTTC. The chain carries TRBV7-8 and TRBJ2-7; 8 bases are shared with TRBD1. Germline V CDR1 and CDR2: SGHVS, FQNEAQ. J lost 0 bases, V lost 4 bases, and 5 bases had no gene match. The CDR3 has 15 residues.

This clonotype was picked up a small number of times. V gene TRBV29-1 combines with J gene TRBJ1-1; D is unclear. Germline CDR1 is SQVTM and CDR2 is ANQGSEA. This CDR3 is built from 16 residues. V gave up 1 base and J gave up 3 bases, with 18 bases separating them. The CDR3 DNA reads TGCAGCGTTGAAGGAGTTGCGCCTGTGTTTGACACTGAAGCTTTCTTT. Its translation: CSVEGVAPVFDTEAFF.

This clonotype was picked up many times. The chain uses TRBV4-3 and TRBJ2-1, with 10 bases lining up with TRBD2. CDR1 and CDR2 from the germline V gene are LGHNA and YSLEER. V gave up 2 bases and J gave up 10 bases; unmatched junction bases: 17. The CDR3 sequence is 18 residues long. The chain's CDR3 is CASSQSRPRLAGVLEQFF. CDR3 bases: TGCGCCAGCAGCCAAAGTCGTCCCCGGCTAGCGGGAGTTTTGGAGCAGTTCTTC.

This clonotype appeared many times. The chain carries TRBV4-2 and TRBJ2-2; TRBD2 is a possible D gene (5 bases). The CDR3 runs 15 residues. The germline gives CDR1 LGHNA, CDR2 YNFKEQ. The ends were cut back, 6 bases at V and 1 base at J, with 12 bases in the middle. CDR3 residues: CASRSGLLNTGELFF. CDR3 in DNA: TGTGCCAGCAGGTCCGGACTCTTGAACACCGGGGAGCTGTTTTTT.

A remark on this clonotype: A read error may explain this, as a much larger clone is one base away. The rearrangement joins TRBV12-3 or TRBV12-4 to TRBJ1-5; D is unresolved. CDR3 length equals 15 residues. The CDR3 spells CASSLAPISNQPRHF. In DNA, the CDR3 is TGTGCCAGCAGTTTAGCCCCTATTAGCAATCAGCCCCGGCATTTT.

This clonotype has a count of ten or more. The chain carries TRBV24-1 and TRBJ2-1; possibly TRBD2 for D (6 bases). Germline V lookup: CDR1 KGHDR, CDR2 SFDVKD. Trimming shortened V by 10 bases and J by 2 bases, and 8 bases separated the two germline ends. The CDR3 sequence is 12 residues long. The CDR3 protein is CATRGPYNEQFF. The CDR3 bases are TGTGCCACGCGGGGCCCCTACAATGAGCAGTTCTTC.

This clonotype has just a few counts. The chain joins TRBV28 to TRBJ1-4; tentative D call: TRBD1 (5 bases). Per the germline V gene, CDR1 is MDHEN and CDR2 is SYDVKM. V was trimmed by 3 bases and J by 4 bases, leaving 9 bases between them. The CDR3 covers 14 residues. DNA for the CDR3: TGTGCCAGCAGTTTCGAGGGGTTTAATGAAAAACTGTTTTTT. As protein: CASSFEGFNEKLFF.

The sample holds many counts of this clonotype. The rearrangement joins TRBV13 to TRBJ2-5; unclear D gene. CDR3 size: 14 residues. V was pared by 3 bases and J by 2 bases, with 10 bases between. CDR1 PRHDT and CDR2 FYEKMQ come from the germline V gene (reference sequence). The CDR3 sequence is CASSLAFGQETQYF. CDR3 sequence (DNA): TGTGCCAGCAGCTTGGCTTTCGGACAAGAGACCCAGTACTTC.